This TCR beta chain is drawn from a study of cytomegalovirus exposure and HLA in healthy donors (dated 2017 in TCRdb). Study-wide context: According to an earlier analysis of 450 to 650 of the donors, 150 million to 200 million T cells yielded 117 million unique TCR beta sequences and 276 Gb of sequence data. Both class I and class II loci were covered by HLA typing, at four-digit resolution. Approximately 300 gigabases of sequencing data and roughly 80 million unique TCR sequences made up an early release that covered approximately 650 HLA-typed donors. Every repertoire in the discovery cohort had been generated on one and the same sequencing platform. Roughly five DR-DQ haplotypes were handled as single units for association and clustering because linkage in the cohort was strong. Besides the first cohort of 500 to 700 subjects, a separate validation cohort made up of over 100 different subjects was used. A later genetic analysis took genome-wide SNP genotypes for about 55% of the 666 donors and used that subset as a discovery cohort. Rather than drawing on any new phenotypic data, the later analysis identified candidate immune exposures from TCR beta sequences and the way those sequences occurred across donors. Typing coverage differed by locus: A, B, C, DRB1 and DQB1 were typed in roughly 620-630 donors, DQA1 in about 510, DPA1 in 600 to 610, and DPB1 in about 450. The study was designed to test whether signatures of past pathogen exposure could be identified by cataloging public T cell receptors. The genetic ancestry cluster associated with self-reported Caucasian donors included roughly four fifths of the 398 genotyped donors. An earlier analysis of approximately 580 of the donors used high-throughput TCR beta sequencing to judge whether each TCR beta V gene segment behaved as functional or pseudogenic. Across roughly 420 genotyped donors of the cohort, an average of approximately 240,000 unique TCR beta nucleotide sequences per donor were sequenced, and 15% to 20% of those sequences were non-productive. Using immunosequencing, the study profiled T cell repertoires from roughly 650 subjects and related those repertoires to cytomegalovirus serostatus. Donor age, sex, ethnicity and CMV serostatus were compiled together with the repertoire data. High-throughput TCR immunosequencing, statistical association of individual TCRs with disease status, and machine learning were combined to predict cytomegalovirus infection status. A later analysis re-examined previously published TCR beta repertoires from 610 or so donors and added high-resolution HLA genotyping to investigate patterns of TCR occurrence. Overall results and qualifications from the work: Immune exposure information for the cohort was limited to CMV serostatus. HLA typing was unavailable for some donors at each locus, so association tests used only the typed subset. V-gene and J-gene trimming of TCR beta chains was associated with a missense DCLRE1C variant in a later genetic analysis, and the association was replicated in an independent cohort. The 87-base-pair reads could not distinguish some IMGT-functional V segments, including TRBV6-2 and TRBV6-3, so those segments were excluded. Three of the identified cytomegalovirus-associated TCR beta chains were confirmed in vitro to be specific for cytomegalovirus antigens. In a later analysis, 16,951 TCR beta sequences were associated with specific HLA alleles at a false discovery rate of 0.05. Presence/absence analyses assumed roughly uniform sequencing depth across donors, an assumption that may not hold. Only TCR beta chains were sequenced in this cohort, and the absence of alpha or paired-chain data limited detectable features. Because counts were too low, seventeen rarely observed V segments, including chromosome 9 orphons, were left out of the earlier analysis of approximately 580 of the donors. A later analysis found that TCR association rates varied across HLA loci, with DRB1 alleles showing the most associated TCRs and HLA-C alleles the fewest. In a later analysis, several top co-occurrence clusters were reported to appear linked to parvovirus B19, influenza, CMV and Epstein-Barr virus. The classifier was reported to diagnose cytomegalovirus status with high specificity and sensitivity in both the original cohort and the validation cohort. In an earlier analysis of some 500 of the donors, most TCR beta V segments were observed in productive rearrangements about 90% or about 30% of the time, broadly matching IMGT annotations. Most CMV-associated TCR beta chains appeared to be HLA-restricted in a later analysis, and the HLA associations seemed to be driven largely by CMV exposure. A total of 150 to 200 TCR beta chains were listed by the study as associated with cytomegalovirus. Correlated functional status among segregating V segments might be attributable to linkage disequilibrium, but an unknown experimental factor could not be ruled out. Across donors, most TCR sequences were observed very rarely, whereas some public TCRs were present in many individuals. Strong co-occurrence of HLA alleles, especially DR and DQ, made assigning TCR associations to individual alleles difficult. In a later analysis, HLA-associated TCR beta chains showed more clonal expansion and lower generation probabilities than non-associated chains that were equally common. A cluster of highly shared sequence variants was judged likely to be a technical artifact of the sequencing pipeline. A further reported finding was that TCR beta sequences accurately predicted the HLA-A and HLA-B alleles for most subjects in the first cohort. In a later genetic analysis, fewer N-insertions in productive TCRs were reported among donors in an Asian-associated ancestry cluster than the roughly 710-donor mean. According to the authors, the approach could potentially be generalized to other disease states and immunological phenotypes.

The cohort comprised several hundred healthy bone marrow donors. At the time of sampling, every cohort member was nominally healthy, though immune exposures that went unrecorded were likely present. The donor was CMV seropositive and belonged to the group of 270 or so seropositive cohort members. Each donor provided a peripheral blood sample, and peripheral blood mononuclear cells were used for TCR beta sequencing. The Qiagen DNeasy Blood Extraction Kit was used to extract genomic DNA from the blood cell samples. Libraries were made using the immunoSEQ multiplex PCR assay. A mixture of 60 forward primers for TCR Vbeta segments and 13 reverse primers for TCR Jbeta segments was used in the multiplex PCR. The CDR3 region of rearranged TCR beta genes was amplified from genomic DNA with a multiplex PCR assay. Amplified TCR beta libraries were sequenced as 87-base-pair reads on the Illumina HiSeq System. As for how the authors treated the data: A later analysis counted 75 million to 100 million unique TCR beta chains across the 666 repertoires, and some 12 million of these chains were shared by at least two donors. Raw reads were error-corrected and collapsed into unique sequences with a nearest-neighbor algorithm that merged closely related sequences to remove PCR and sequencing errors. CDR3 sequences were aligned to IMGT reference sequences to assign V, D and J gene segments. For a sequence to be retained, a match of at least six nucleotides was required to both a V gene segment and a J gene segment. A rearrangement was called productive if the CDR3 had no stop codons and remained in frame with V and J, and every other rearrangement was called non-productive. CDR3 was defined by IMGT convention, running from the second conserved V-encoded cysteine to the conserved J-encoded phenylalanine. The earlier analysis of 500 to 600 of the donors excluded sequences that lacked an unambiguous match to a single V gene segment. In an earlier analysis of more than 500 of the donors, a V segment was called functional when productive rearrangements were above 56.7%, and segregating when the standard deviation between donors exceeded 5%. A statistical classification framework was built for diagnosing cytomegalovirus status from the catalog of TCR beta chain sequences. In a later analysis, TCR nucleotide sequences were compared against IMGT/GENE-DB human TR gene sequences so that V and J genes could be assigned. A later analysis assigned CDR3 sequences and most-parsimonious VDJ recombination scenarios with the TCRdist pipeline. A later analysis defined each TCR beta chain by its CDR3 amino acid sequence plus V-gene family, and excluded reads lacking a unique V-gene family. A later analysis removed 592 highly shared, low-generation-probability nucleotide sequences to deal with suspected cross-contamination and a sequencing artifact. A later analysis calculated a clonal expansion index for each public chain from normalized within-repertoire ranks of inferred template counts. In a later analysis, generation probabilities were computed using a VDJ recombination model fitted to out-of-frame rearrangements, and the results were checked against IGoR. Hypergeometric tests were used in a later analysis to score TCR-TCR, TCR-HLA and TCR-CMV co-occurrence, with a repertoire-size bias correction applied to the TCR pairs. A later analysis estimated false discovery rates by permuting HLA or CMV assignments 20 times. In a later analysis, co-occurring TCRs were grouped with DBSCAN, and TCRdist sequence similarity was added when clustering was performed within HLA-allele-positive subsets. Repertoires with fewer than 30,000 or more than 120,000 public chains were left out of co-occurrence clustering, as were four to six repertoires with anomalous nucleotide sharing. TCRdb obtained this table from immuneACCESS and retained in-frame rearrangements with V and J assigned. These tables miss some clones; where compared with another copy, unresolved V genes account for less than half of the shortfall, and the remainder is unexplained. The D gene and trimming were derived from the DNA, and the V and J assignments and clone size from that table. This sample holds 150,000 or so clones; 85% were observed only once. More than 2% of the sample belongs to the ten largest clones.

Comment on this clone: The target of this receptor is not known. Within one base of it there is no much larger clone, and no base qualities were kept.

The CDR3 covers 12 residues, taking in both the cysteine and the phenylalanine. The read is trimmed to its CDR3 DNA, 36 bases read in frame from base 1. The germline V gene specifies SGHRS as CDR1 and YFSETQ as CDR2. V was cut back by 4 bases and J by 4 bases, leaving a gap of 8 bases between them. The rearrangement combines TRBV5-1 with TRBJ1-2, with an unclear D gene assignment. The receptor's source is a man in his late teens or twenties in good health and CMV-seropositive. Sequenced input: PBMCs. CDR3 sequence: CASSPGSYGYTF. Read as DNA, the sequence is TGCGCCAGCAGCCCGGGATCCTATGGCTACACCTTC. The variable domain in full, with residues beyond the CDR3 obtained from the reference TRBV5-1 and TRBJ1-2 genes, is KAGVTQTPRYLIKTRGQQVTLSCSPISGHRSVSWYQQTPGQGLQFLFEYFSETQRNKGNFPGRFSGRQFSNSRSEMNVSTLELGDSALYLCASSPGSYGYTFGSGTRLTVV.